The rows below give T cell receptor beta chains drawn from one sample of a study of blood T cell repertoires in COVID-19. TCRdb's copy holds only in-frame clones and misses some; the assay was immunoSEQ multiplex PCR. The top ten hold around 9.7% of the sample, which has about 69,000 clones, approximately 78% seen once. The material sequenced was peripheral blood. These receptors all come from a woman over 75 with acute or convalescent COVID-19. Each CDR3 is given with its conserved first and last residue.

v_gene	j_gene	CDR3aa
TRBV15	TRBJ2-2	CATSRSGTGAGELFF
TRBV3-1/TRBV3-2	TRBJ2-1	CASSTRTSGSEQFF
TRBV19	TRBJ1-1	CASSPLKGAGFTEAFF
TRBV15	TRBJ1-3	CATSRDRPGSGNTIYF
TRBV29-1	TRBJ2-7	CSVEGTGLEQYF
TRBV7-9	TRBJ1-1	CASSPDRGEAFF
TRBV6-1	TRBJ1-1	CASSEARGTEAFF
TRBV3-1/TRBV3-2	TRBJ1-4	CASSQGVTNEKLFF
TRBV11-1	TRBJ2-7	CASSSVPQGYEQYF
TRBV25-1	TRBJ2-2	CASSVGQGRTGELFF
TRBV27	TRBJ1-6	CASTPRTGQDSPLHF
TRBV5-1	TRBJ2-2	CASSLRGFANTGELFF
TRBV6-5	TRBJ2-5	CASTPAGLAGETQYF
TRBV18	TRBJ2-7	CASSPLRRAREGDEQYF
TRBV5-1	TRBJ2-2	CASSPFRLDNFNTGELFF
TRBV29-1	TRBJ1-1	CSVEEGTLLEAFF
TRBV11-1	TRBJ2-3	CASSDHIQGSTDTQYF
TRBV7-2	TRBJ2-5	CASSLVRSETQYF
TRBV3-1/TRBV3-2	TRBJ1-5	CASSRQDSNQPQHF
TRBV6-6	TRBJ1-3	CASSEQMIGNTIYF
TRBV3-1/TRBV3-2	TRBJ1-2	CASSQAVVRNYGYTF
TRBV5-1	TRBJ2-2	CASSPRTSGGAGELFF
TRBV29-1	TRBJ1-2	CSVAGGYGYTF
TRBV19	TRBJ1-3	CASRHRQDSSGNTIYF
TRBV3-1/TRBV3-2	TRBJ2-3	CASSQTGDTQYF
TRBV2	TRBJ1-4	CASSEQQVGGEANEKLFF
TRBV7-9	TRBJ1-6	CASRPGTTYNSPLHF
TRBV5-1	TRBJ2-2	CASSLKQGFGGELFF
TRBV7-8	TRBJ1-2	CASSLAGTGVLDYGYTF
TRBV24-1	TRBJ1-2	CATSDRDKTYGYTF
TRBV3-1/TRBV3-2	TRBJ2-3	CASSQARYSGTDTQYF
TRBV5-6	TRBJ2-5	CASSFSTGGTQYF
TRBV7-2	TRBJ1-1	CASSLVWLQEAFF
TRBV5-4	TRBJ1-1	CASSLAGSGVNTEAFF
TRBV29-1	TRBJ2-1	CSVELLAVNEQFF
TRBV7-9	TRBJ1-4	CASSPRGQGNEKLFF
TRBV1	TRBJ2-5	CTSSQGCSGGGQETQYF
TRBV24-1	TRBJ1-2	CATSERGGDGYTF
TRBV5-1	TRBJ1-2	CASTHGGGENGYTF
TRBV6-1	TRBJ2-1	CASSGRTSAYYNEQFF
TRBV11-2	TRBJ2-7	CASSLDQVNEQYF
TRBV18	TRBJ2-6	CASSLSGTSGGLFSGANVLTF
TRBV29-1	TRBJ1-3	CSAILTKTGSGNTIYF
TRBV4-2	TRBJ1-3	CASSQDLGNTIYF
TRBV7-9	TRBJ1-4	CASSLELAGREKLFF
TRBV6-5	TRBJ2-2	CASSYLLAGNTGELFF